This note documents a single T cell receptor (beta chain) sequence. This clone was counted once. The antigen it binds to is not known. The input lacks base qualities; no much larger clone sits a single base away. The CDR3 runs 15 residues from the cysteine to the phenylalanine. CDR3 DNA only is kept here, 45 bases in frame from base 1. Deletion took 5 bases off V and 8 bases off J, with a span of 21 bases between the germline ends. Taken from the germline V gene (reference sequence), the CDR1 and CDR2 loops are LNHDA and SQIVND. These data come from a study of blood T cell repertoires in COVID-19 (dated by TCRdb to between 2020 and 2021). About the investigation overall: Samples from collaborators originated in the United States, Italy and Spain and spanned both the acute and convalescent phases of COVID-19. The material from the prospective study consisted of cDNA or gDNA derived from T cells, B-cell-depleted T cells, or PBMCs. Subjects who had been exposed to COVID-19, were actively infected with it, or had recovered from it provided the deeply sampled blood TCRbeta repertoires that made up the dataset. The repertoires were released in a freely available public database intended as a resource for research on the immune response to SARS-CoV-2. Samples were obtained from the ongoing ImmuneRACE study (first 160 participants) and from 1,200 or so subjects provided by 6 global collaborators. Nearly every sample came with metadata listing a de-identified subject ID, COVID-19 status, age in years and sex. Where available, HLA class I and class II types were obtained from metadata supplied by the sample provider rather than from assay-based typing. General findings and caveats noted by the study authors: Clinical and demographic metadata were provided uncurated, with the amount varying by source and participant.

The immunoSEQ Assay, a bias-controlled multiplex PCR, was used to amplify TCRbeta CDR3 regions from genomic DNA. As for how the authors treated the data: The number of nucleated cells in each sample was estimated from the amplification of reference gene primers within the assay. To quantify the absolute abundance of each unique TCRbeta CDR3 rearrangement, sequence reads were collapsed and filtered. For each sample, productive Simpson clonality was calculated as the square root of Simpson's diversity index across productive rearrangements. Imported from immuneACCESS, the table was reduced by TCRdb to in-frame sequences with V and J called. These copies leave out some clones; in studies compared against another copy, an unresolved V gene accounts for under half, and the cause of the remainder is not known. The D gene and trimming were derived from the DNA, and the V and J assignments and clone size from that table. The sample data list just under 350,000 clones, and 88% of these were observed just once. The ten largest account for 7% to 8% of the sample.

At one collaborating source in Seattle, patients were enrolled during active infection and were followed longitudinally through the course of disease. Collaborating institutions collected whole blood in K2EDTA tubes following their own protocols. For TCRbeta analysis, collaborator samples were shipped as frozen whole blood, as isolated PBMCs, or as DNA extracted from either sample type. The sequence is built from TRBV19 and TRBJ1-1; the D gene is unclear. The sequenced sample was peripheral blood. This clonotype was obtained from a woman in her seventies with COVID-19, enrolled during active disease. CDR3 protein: CASSFPRLGSPEAFF. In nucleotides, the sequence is TGTGCCAGTAGTTTCCCCCGGTTGGGCAGTCCCGAAGCTTTCTTT. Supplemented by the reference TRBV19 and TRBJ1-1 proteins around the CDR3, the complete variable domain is DGGITQSPKYLFRKEGQNVTLSCEQNLNHDAMYWYRQDPGQGLRLIYYSQIVNDFQKGDIAEGYSVSREKKESFPLTVTSAQKNPTAFYLCASSFPRLGSPEAFFGQGTRLTVV.